This T cell receptor (beta chain) was documented in a study of shared clonotypes between healthy human individuals. Study findings and constraints: Sharing across four donors was highest in naive CD4 (roughly 5%) and lowest in memory CD8 (roughly 0.4%).

At the deep level, the assay was run. The table came from immunoSEQ multiplex PCR; TCRdb's copy has only in-frame clones and leaves some out. The data show hundreds of thousands of clones, nearly 97% seen once. Cells designated naive CD8 were CD45RO-negative and were positively selected for CCR7, with terminally differentiated effector memory CD45RA+ cells excluded. Regarding this clone: The antigen is undetermined.

The material sequenced was naive CD8+ T cells sorted from blood. The sequence derives from a young woman in good health.

The CDR3 is CASTYQGNPQDEQYF. The DNA of the CDR3 is TGCGCCAGCACCTACCAGGGAAACCCTCAGGACGAGCAGTACTTC. V gene TRBV4-1 combines with J gene TRBJ2-7; weak D call: TRBD1 (5 bases). There are 15 residues in the CDR3. The ends were cut back, 7 bases at V and 5 bases at J, with 21 bases in the middle. The germline CDR1 and CDR2 sequences are MGHRA and YSYEKL.